This T cell receptor beta chain was found in a study of blood T cell repertoires in COVID-19. Study information: The study drew acute and convalescent COVID-19 samples from the United States, Italy and Spain.

Cohort placement rested on clinical history that participants reported themselves. People in the exposed group encountered a COVID-19 case within 2 weeks before entering the study. This clone came up once. Original data processing: Amplification of reference gene primers was used by the study to estimate nucleated cell counts. Using immunoSEQ multiplex PCR, the repertoire was profiled, and TCRdb retains in-frame clones only, with some absent. The V and J calls and the clone size are those of that table, but D and trimming were determined from the DNA. The table includes roughly 150,000 clones, approximately 83% detected once. The CDR3 contains 15 residues. From germline, CDR1 is MDHEN and CDR2 SYDVKM. The V and J ends lost 6 bases and 2 bases respectively, with 16 bases between them.

The sequenced material came from PBMCs or T cells enriched from blood (not recorded which). The chain carries TRBV28 and TRBJ1-1; TRBD1 is a possible D gene (6 bases). The receptor comes from a man between 70 and 80 years old who had been exposed to COVID-19. The chain's CDR3 is CASSQTGHQNTEAFF. The CDR3 nucleotides read TGTGCCAGCAGCCAGACGGGACACCAAAACACTGAAGCTTTCTTT. Looking up the rest from reference TRBV28 and TRBJ1-1 gives the full variable domain: DVKVTQSSRYLVKRTGEKVFLECVQDMDHENMFWYRQDPGLGLRLIYFSYDVKMKEKGDIPEGYSVSREKKERFSLILESASTNQTSMYLCASSQTGHQNTEAFFGQGTRLTVV.